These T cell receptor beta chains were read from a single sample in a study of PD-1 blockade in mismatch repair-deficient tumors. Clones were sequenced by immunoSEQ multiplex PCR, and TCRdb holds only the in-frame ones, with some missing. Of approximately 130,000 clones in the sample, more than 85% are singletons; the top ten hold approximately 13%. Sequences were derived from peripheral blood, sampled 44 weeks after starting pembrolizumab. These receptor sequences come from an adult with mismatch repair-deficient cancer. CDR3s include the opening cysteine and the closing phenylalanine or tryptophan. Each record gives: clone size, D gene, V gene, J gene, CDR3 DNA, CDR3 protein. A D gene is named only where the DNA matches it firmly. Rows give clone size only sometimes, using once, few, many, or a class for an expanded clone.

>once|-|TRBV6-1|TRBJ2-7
TGTGCCAGCAGTCCCAGGGGCTACGAGCAGTACTTC
CASSPRGYEQYF
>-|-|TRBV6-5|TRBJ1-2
TGTGCCAGCAGTTACGGGGTGAACGGGCGCTATGGCTACACCTTC
CASSYGVNGRYGYTF
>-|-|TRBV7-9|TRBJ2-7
TGTGCCAGCACCTCTAACACGGGTGATTCCTACGAGCAGTACTTC
CASTSNTGDSYEQYF
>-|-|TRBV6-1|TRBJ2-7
TGTGCCAGCAGTCAGGGGACCACCTACGAGCAGTACTTC
CASSQGTTYEQYF
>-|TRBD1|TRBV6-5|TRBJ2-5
TGTGCCAGCAGGAAGACAGGGGAGACTCAAGAGACCCAGTACTTC
CASRKTGETQETQYF
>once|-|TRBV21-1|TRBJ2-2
TGTGCCAGCAGCAAAAGTCACACCGGGGAGCTGTTTTTT
CASSKSHTGELFF
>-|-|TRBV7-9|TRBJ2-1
TGTGCCAGCAGCCCCCGGGACGGGGGTTTCTCCTACAATGAGCAGTTCTTC
CASSPRDGGFSYNEQFF
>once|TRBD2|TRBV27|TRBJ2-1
TGTGCCAGCAGTTCCATAGCGGGAGAACTGGTCCATGAGCAGTTCTTC
CASSSIAGELVHEQFF
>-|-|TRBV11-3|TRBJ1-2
TGTGCCAGCAGCGTGGGGCTTAACTATGGCTACACCTTC
CASSVGLNYGYTF
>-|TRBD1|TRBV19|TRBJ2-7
TGTGCCAGTAGTATATCCCTGGGACAGGCGTCTCCTGGAGAGCAGTACTTC
CASSISLGQASPGEQYF
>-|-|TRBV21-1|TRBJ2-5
TGTGCCAGCAGCAAAGCGACGGGAAAGGAAGAGACCCAGTACTTC
CASSKATGKEETQYF
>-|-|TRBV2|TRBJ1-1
TGTGCCAGCAGGGACAGAGTGAACACTGAAGCTTTCTTT
CASRDRVNTEAFF
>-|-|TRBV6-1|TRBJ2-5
TGTGCCAGCAGTGAATGGGCAGGGCTACAAGAGACCCAGTACTTC
CASSEWAGLQETQYF
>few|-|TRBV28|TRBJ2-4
TGTGCCAGCAGGCCCGGACCGCACATTCAGTACTTC
CASRPGPHIQYF
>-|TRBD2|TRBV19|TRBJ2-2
TGTGCCAGTACCGCGGGACTAGCGGGAATCACCGGGGAGCTGTTTTTT
CASTAGLAGITGELFF
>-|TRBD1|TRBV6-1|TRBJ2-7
TGTGCCAGCAGTGAACTGGGGACAGGGTGGTACGAGCAGTACTTC
CASSELGTGWYEQYF
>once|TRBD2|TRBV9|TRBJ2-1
TGTGCCAGCAGCGTAAACCGACTAGCGGGAAACCCCTTCGTATCCTACAATGAGCAGTTCTTC
CASSVNRLAGNPFVSYNEQFF
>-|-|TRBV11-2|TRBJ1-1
TGTGCCAGCAGCTTAGATAGGGGGGCAGCTTTCTTT
CASSLDRGAAFF
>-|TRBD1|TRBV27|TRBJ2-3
TGTGCCAGCAGTCCCAGACAGGGGGCCACTACAGATACGCAGTATTTT
CASSPRQGATTDTQYF
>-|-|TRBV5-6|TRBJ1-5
TGTGCCAGCAGCCACGCAGGGATGTCGGATCAGCCCCAGCATTTT
CASSHAGMSDQPQHF
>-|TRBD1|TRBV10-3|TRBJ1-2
TGTGCCATCAGTGAGAAGCGGACAGGGGACTATGGCTACACCTTC
CAISEKRTGDYGYTF
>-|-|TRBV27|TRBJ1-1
TGTGCCAGCAGTTTGCGGACAATAGGGACTGAAGCTTTCTTT
CASSLRTIGTEAFF
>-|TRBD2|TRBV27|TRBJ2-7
TGTGCCAGCACGGGGGACGGACTAGCGGGATCCTACGAGCAGTACTTC
CASTGDGLAGSYEQYF
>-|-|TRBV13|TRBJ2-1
TGTGCCAGCAGCCGGGGACTCGACGAGCAGTTCTTC
CASSRGLDEQFF
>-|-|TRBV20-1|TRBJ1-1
TGCAGTGCTACAAAGAACACTGAAGCTTTCTTT
CSATKNTEAFF
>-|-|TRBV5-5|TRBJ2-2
TGTGCCAGCAGCTTCGGGGCGGGACCGAACACCGGGGAGCTGTTTTTT
CASSFGAGPNTGELFF
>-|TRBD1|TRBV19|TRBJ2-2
TGTGCCAGTAGTATAGGCCGCGGGACAGGGAACACCGGGGAGCTGTTTTTT
CASSIGRGTGNTGELFF
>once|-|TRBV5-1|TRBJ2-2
TGCGCCAGCAGCCCGGTCCTTCAGGGTAACACCGGGGAGCTGTTTTTT
CASSPVLQGNTGELFF
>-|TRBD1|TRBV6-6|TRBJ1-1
TGTGCCAGCAGCGCGACAGGGGTGGTTATTGAAGCTTTCTTT
CASSATGVVIEAFF
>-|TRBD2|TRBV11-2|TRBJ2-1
TGTGCCAGTCACTCGACTAGCGGGAGTCCGAATGAGCAGTTCTTC
CASHSTSGSPNEQFF
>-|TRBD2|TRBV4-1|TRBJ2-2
TGCGCCAGCAGCCAAGCATTGGCGGGAGGGCCATACACCGGGGAGCTGTTTTTT
CASSQALAGGPYTGELFF
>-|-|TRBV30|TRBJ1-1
TGTGCCTGGATGGGACGGTCGAACACTGAAGCTTTCTTT
CAWMGRSNTEAFF
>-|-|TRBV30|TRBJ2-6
TGTGCCTGGACGGCTGGCGTGAGCTCTGGGGCCAACGTCCTGACTTTC
CAWTAGVSSGANVLTF
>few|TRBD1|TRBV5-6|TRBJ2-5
TGTGCCAGCAGCCACATACTTACAGGGGGCTCGGAGACCCAGTACTTC
CASSHILTGGSETQYF
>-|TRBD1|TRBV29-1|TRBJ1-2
TGCAGCGCCCGACAGGGAGGCGGCTACACCTTC
CSARQGGGYTF
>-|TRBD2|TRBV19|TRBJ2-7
TGTGCCAGTAGTATTCGACCGGGAGGGGCCTACGAGCAGTACTTC
CASSIRPGGAYEQYF
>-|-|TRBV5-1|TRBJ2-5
TGCGCCAGCAGCTTAATCGGGTTGGAAGAGACCCAGTACTTC
CASSLIGLEETQYF
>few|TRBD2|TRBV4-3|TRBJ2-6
TGCGCCAGCAGCCGAAGTAGCGGGACTGGGGCCAACGTCCTGACTTTC
CASSRSSGTGANVLTF
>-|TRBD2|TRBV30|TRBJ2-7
TGTGCCTGGAGTCGGGGTAGCGGGAGTGGTGAGCAGTACTTC
CAWSRGSGSGEQYF
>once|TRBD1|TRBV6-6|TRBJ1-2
TGTGCCAGCAGTTACCAGGGGGCCGCCCCGAACTATGGCTACACCTTC
CASSYQGAAPNYGYTF
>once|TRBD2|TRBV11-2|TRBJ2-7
TGTGCCAGCAGCTTACTAGCGGGAGACTACGAGCAGTACTTC
CASSLLAGDYEQYF
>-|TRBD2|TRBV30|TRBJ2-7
TGTGCCTGGAGTGGTTTAATAGCGGGACCCATACCCTACGAGCAGTACTTC
CAWSGLIAGPIPYEQYF
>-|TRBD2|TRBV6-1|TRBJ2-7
TGTGCCAGCCTTTATAGCGGGCCCAGCGACGAGCAGTACTTC
CASLYSGPSDEQYF
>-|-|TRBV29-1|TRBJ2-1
TGCAGTGGGTCTGCGGGAAACCCCTACAATGAGCAGTTCTTC
CSGSAGNPYNEQFF